A few counts support the clone carrying this T cell receptor beta chain. What it recognizes is unknown. V was clipped by 6 bases and J by 2 bases; unmatched bases: 10. Germline V gene sequence: CDR1 GTSNPN, CDR2 SVGIG (reference sequence). The CDR3 has 16 amino acids. The entry originates in a study of cytomegalovirus exposure and HLA in healthy donors. Points from the study as a whole: TCR beta V- and J-gene trimming, according to a later analysis, was linked to a missense DCLRE1C variant. Roughly even sequencing depth across donors was the assumption behind the presence/absence analyses.

With 60 Vbeta and 13 Jbeta primers, the PCR was carried out. Repertoires were generated with immunoSEQ multiplex PCR, while TCRdb's copy carries only in-frame clones and drops some. The sample lists about 94,000 clones, more than 60% seen once, with around 4% in the top ten. The V and J genes are TRBV30 and TRBJ1-6, with TRBD1 matching over 7 bases. Sequencing input: PBMCs. This TCR derives from a man aged 30 to 45 in good health and CMV-seronegative. The CDR3 region is CACTAPGTAYNSPLHF. For the CDR3, the DNA is TGTGCCTGCACCGCCCCCGGGACAGCCTATAATTCACCCCTCCACTTT.